This T cell receptor (beta chain) was sequenced for a study of beta chain features in type 1 diabetes. Study results and limitations: All four CD4+ subsets from Type 1 diabetes patients carried moderately but significantly shorter TCRB CDR3s.

The table lists this clone with a few counts. Its antigen is not known. CDR1 is KGHSH and CDR2 is LQKENI in the germline V gene. The CDR3 spans 16 residues. V shed 3 bases, J shed 5 bases, and the junction held 10 bases outside the gene matches. The study reverse transcribed the entire isolated RNA, so it sequenced expressed TCRB transcripts. Here immunoSEQ multiplex PCR was the method, and the copy in TCRdb shows in-frame clones only, minus some. The profile shows under 300,000 clones, approximately 15% of them singletons. Material: naive CD4+ T cells from blood. This TCR derives from a man aged 25 to 45 with type 1 diabetes. This chain joins TRBV18 and TRBJ2-3, with 8 bases matching TRBD1. This CDR3 reads CASSPSQGAAEDTQYF. The DNA for the CDR3 is TGTGCCAGCTCACCCAGCCAGGGGGCGGCAGAAGATACGCAGTATTTT.